This T cell receptor beta chain is drawn from a study of T cell changes during pregnancy in multiple sclerosis. This table comes from immunoSEQ multiplex PCR, and its TCRdb copy is limited to in-frame clones, with some not included. The data contain about 67,000 clones, 80% to 95% of them singletons. The germline V gene has CDR1 SGHDT and CDR2 YYEEEE. V was cut by 2 bases and J by 4 bases, with 12 bases left in between. The CDR3 is made up of 14 amino acids. Sequencing used peripheral blood, obtained in the second trimester of pregnancy. V gene TRBV5-6 combines with J gene TRBJ1-2, with a possible D match to TRBD1 (5 bases). This sequence originates from a female donor in good health, enrolled as a control in a pregnancy study. This CDR3 reads CASSLGGVAYGYTF. The CDR3 DNA reads as TGTGCCAGCAGCTTAGGAGGGGTTGCCTATGGCTACACCTTC.